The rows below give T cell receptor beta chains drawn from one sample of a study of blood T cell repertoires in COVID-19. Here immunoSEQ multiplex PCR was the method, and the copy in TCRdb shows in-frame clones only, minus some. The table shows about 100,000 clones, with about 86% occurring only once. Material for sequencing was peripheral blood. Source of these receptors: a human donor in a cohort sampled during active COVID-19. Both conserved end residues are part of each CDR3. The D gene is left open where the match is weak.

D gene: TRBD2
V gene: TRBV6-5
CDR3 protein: CASSGTSGSFNEQFF

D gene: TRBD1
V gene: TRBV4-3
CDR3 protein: CASSQGQGPYNEQFF

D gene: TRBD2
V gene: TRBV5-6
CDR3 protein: CASSSLAGDYEQYF

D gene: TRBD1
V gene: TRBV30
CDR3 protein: CASAGTVKEKLFF

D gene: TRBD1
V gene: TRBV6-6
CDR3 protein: CASTSGGGNTEAFF

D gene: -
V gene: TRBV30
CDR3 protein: CAWMDKNYGYTF

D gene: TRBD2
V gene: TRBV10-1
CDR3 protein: CASSRRASGSADTQYF

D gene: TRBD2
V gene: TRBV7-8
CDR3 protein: CASSLVGGRGNEQFF

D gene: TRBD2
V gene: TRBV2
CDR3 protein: CASSEGGSGGYEQYF

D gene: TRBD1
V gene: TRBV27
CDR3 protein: CASSPGTGGWATNEKLFF

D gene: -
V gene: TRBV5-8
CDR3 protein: CASSLEEGEQYF

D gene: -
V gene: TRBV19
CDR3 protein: CASSPHRVRDTEAFF

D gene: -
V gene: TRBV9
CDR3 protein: CASSVPQGSTHSPLHF

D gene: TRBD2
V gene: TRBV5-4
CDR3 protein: CASSKQHSSGGNEQFF

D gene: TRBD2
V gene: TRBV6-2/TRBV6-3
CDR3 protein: CASSYIAGATDTQYF

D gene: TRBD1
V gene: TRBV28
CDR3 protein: CASSPTRQGVDRYSNQPQHF

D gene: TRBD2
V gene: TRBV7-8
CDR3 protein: CASSVSGSSAEQYF

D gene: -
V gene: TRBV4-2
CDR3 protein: CASSQSRQGMGRETQYF

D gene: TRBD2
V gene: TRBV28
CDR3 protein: CASSSVGLASYEQYF

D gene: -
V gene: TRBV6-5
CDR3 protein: CASRLGESPLHF

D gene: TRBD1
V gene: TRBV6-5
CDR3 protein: CASRDRGGEQYF

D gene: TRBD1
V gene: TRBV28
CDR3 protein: CASSPDRGHQPQHF

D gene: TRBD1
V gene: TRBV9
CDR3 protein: CASSARQGSDEQYF

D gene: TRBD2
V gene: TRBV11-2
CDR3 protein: CASSRLAGGINEQFF

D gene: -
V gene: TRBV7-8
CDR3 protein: CASKGHGNQPQHF

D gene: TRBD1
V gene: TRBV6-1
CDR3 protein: CASSDRGYEQYF

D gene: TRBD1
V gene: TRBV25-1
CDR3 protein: CASSDRGQGRDTQYF

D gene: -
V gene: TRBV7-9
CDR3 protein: CASSQGQRRDITYEQYF

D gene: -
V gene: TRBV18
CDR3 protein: CASSPTYSLSGNTIYF

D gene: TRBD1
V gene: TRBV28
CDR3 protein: CASSLWGTGFHEQYF

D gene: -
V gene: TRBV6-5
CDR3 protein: CASQGMSTDTQYF

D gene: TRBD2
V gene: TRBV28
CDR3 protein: CASSLGTSGRHGIQYF

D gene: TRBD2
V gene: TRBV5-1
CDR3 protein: CASSLSSGRTYEQYF

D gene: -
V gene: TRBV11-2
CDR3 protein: CASSLDGPGTEAFF

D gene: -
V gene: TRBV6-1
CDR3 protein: CASSERPAKGQFF

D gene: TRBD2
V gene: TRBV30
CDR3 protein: CASTGGFETQYF

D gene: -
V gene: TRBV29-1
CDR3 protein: CSVDDRRRRGYTF

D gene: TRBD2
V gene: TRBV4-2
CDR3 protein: CASSQELAGLDTQYF

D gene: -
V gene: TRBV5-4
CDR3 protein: CASSLTGPYNEQFF

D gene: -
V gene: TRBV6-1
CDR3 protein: CASSDGRMNTGELFF

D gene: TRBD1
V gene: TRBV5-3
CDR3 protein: CARSVGTGREQYF

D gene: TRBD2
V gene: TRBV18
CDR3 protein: CASSLLAGTETQYF

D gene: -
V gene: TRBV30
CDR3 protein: CAWSYRSSNQPQHF

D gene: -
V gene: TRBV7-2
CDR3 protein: CASSLVGGGISQPQHF

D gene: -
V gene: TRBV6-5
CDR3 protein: CASSSGQNYGYTF

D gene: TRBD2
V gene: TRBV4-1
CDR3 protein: CASSQRGTSGNEQFF

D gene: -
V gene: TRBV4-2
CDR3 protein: CASSQEEGLGYNEQFF